The source of this TCR beta chain is a study of CD8 T cells in ankylosing spondylitis. Germline V CDR1 and CDR2: SQVTM, ANQGSEA. This CDR3 comprises 14 residues. The V end was cut by 4 bases, the J end by 3 bases, with 16 bases between. This clonotype occurred many times. TCRdb ran MiXCR on the 5' RACE reads and lists one entry per CDR3 protein. The sample lists 250,000 to 350,000 distinct CDR3 sequences, around 21% occurring once. The material sequenced was blood, either unsorted or a sorted T cell fraction (not recorded which). This TCR was sampled from a female donor with ankylosing spondylitis or in good health (not recorded which). The chain couples TRBV29-1 to TRBJ2-7; D is perhaps TRBD1 (6 bases). In nucleotides, the CDR3 is TGCAGCGTTGTCCCCCACGGACAGCACTACGAGCAGTACTTC. Amino acid sequence: CSVVPHGQHYEQYF.